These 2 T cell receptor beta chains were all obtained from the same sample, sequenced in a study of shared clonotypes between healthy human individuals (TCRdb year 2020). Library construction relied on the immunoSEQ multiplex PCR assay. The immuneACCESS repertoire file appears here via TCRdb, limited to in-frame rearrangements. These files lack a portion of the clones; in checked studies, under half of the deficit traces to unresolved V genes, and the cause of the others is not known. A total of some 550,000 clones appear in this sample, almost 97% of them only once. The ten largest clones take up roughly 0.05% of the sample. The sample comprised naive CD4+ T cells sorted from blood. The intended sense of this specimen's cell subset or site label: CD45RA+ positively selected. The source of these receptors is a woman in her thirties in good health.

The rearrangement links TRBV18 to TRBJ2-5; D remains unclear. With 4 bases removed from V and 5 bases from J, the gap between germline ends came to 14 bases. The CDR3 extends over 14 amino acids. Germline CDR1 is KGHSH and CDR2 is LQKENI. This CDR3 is CASSRQAGLETQYF. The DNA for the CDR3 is TGTGCCAGCTCACGCCAGGCCGGGTTGGAGACCCAGTACTTC.

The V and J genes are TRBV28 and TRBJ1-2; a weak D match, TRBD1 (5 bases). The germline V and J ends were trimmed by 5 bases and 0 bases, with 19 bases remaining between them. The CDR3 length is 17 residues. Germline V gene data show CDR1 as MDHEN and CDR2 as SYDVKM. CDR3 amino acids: CASSSGPTGDANYGYTF. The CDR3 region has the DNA TGTGCCAGCAGTAGTGGACCGACCGGGGACGCTAACTATGGCTACACCTTC.